What follows describes a single TCR beta chain. This clonotype came up many times. The antigen this receptor binds is unknown. The sample holds no much larger clone one base away, and base qualities are not on file. Ficoll-Paque density gradient centrifugation was the method used to isolate PBMCs. The record originates from a study of T-cell memory formation after mild COVID-19 (dated by TCRdb to about 2021). With regard to the full study: TCR sequence clusters from the two donors were found to be largely donor specific. Longitudinal TCRalpha and TCRbeta repertoire sequencing tracked T-cell clones expanding and contracting after mild COVID-19 in two donors. The cohort was made up of two young adult volunteers, one female and one male, who were previously healthy.

General conclusions and limits of the study: Some responding clones were detected in pre-infection memory, suggesting pre-existing cross-reactive memory T cells joined the SARS-CoV-2 response. SARS-CoV-2 specificity of the second-wave clones peaking on day 37 was not confirmed. Contracting CD4+ clones turned up mainly in the CM and EM memory subsets, whereas EMRA was where CD8+ clones were enriched. Balanced CD4/CD8 phenotypes were observed for clones contracting from day 15 to 85, whereas a bias towards CD4+ was observed for a second wave of clones expanding from day 15 to 37. The study covered only a couple of mild cases, and larger cohorts including severe cases with pre-infection samples were considered necessary.

Sequencing was performed on an Illumina NovaSeq 6000. cDNA libraries for TCRalpha and TCRbeta were prepared by 5'RACE using constant-segment primers, with sample barcodes and unique molecular identifiers added. RNA was extracted from every sample with Trizol reagent. Library amplification was performed in two PCR steps, and a second sample barcode and Illumina TruSeq adapters were introduced in the second step. Sequencing of the libraries was done on an Illumina NovaSeq, producing 2 x 150 bp paired-end reads. From the authors' description of their analysis: With migec v1.2.7, reads were demultiplexed and then collapsed into UMI-guided consensus sequences. With mixcr v2.1.11, UMI consensuses were aligned to TRA and TRB V and J templates and assembled into clonotypes. Expanded or contracted clonotypes were those called significant by both edgeR and NoisET, with noise models trained on biological replicates. For edgeR calls, the thresholds were a false discovery rate-adjusted p below 0.01 and a log2 fold-change of 1. As an exploratory analysis of dynamics, PCA with hierarchical clustering was applied to max-normalized trajectories of the 1000 most abundant clonotypes. Separately sequenced CD4+ and CD8+ repertoires were used to assign the CD4 or CD8 phenotype of responding clones. TCRdb reprocessed the public reads (quality trimming at Q25 with fastp, clone calling with MiXCR) and kept in-frame beta chains. CDR3 protein duplicates are merged, each entry listing the most common genes and DNA. TCRdb, not the authors, supplied the V and J calls. The sample data list roughly 180,000 distinct CDR3 sequences, and 11% of these were observed just once. The ten biggest clones cover roughly 3.8% of the sample.

CDR1 and CDR2, looked up from the germline V gene, are MGHDK and SYGVNS. The CDR3 has 17 amino acids, counting the end cysteine and phenylalanine. Here the CDR3 DNA is all that survives: 51 bases in frame from base 1. Trimming accounts for 2 bases at V and 7 bases at J, while the number of junction bases matched to no gene is 10. This chain is built from TRBV25-1 and TRBJ2-1, and TRBD2 aligns with 11 junction nucleotides. The source material was PBMCs or a T cell subset sorted from them (not recorded which). This clonotype originated in a man between 18 and 35 years old who had mild COVID-19 (a few samples of this study predate the infection). The sample titles of this study are shuffled in the database, so cell type and time point are left out; the donor was told from shared clones. CDR3 protein: CASSETPLAGGKNEQFF. At the DNA level, the sequence is TGTGCCAGCAGTGAAACCCCCCTAGCGGGGGGCAAGAATGAGCAGTTCTTC.